Shown below are 10 T cell receptor beta chains from a single sample sequenced in a study of diagnostic markers for celiac disease. TCRdb reprocessed the reads; each CDR3 protein has one entry and no DNA is given. This repertoire includes more than 7,500 distinct CDR3 sequences. Source material: either unsorted cells or a sorted T cell fraction (not recorded which). Receptors were obtained from a human donor. This table probably holds off-target reads from a library built for another chain.

The rearrangement uses TRBV6-6 and TRBJ2-2; TCRdb reports TRBD1, a call that lacks DNA to check it against. Germline lookup yields CDR1 MNHNY and CDR2 SVGAGI (reference sequence). This CDR3 spans 15 amino acids. The CDR3 loop is CASSPPGQNTGELFF.

CDR3 sequence reads: CASSQGGGDEKLFF. J is TRBJ1-4 and V is TRBV5-1; lacking DNA, the TRBD1 call made by TCRdb goes unchecked. The CDR3 consists of 14 residues. The germline CDR1 and CDR2 sequences are SGHRS and YFSETQ.

The V and J genes are TRBV25-1 and TRBJ1-5. Germline V gives CDR1 MGHDK, CDR2 SYGVNS. This CDR3 is 15 amino acids long. The CDR3 is CASSESGGRGQPQHF.

The chain employs TRBV6-2 or TRBV6-3 and TRBJ1-1; with no DNA, the TCRdb D assignment of TRBD1 cannot be verified. CDR1 is MNHEY and CDR2 is SVGEGT in the germline V gene. The length of the CDR3 is 21 residues. CDR3 sequence reads: CASSYDIRGLAPGQGINEAFF.

The chain employs TRBV6-1 and TRBJ1-1. CDR3 length equals 15 residues. Germline V gene data show CDR1 as MNHNS and CDR2 as SASEGT. CDR3 sequence reads: CASSEALAGNTEAFF.

This clonotype is classed as medium-sized (0.01 to 0.1%) by frequency. The chain has TRBV21-1 and TRBJ2-1; the D gene TCRdb calls, TRBD2, cannot be checked with no DNA. TRBV21-1 is a recognized pseudogene. CDR3 size: 17 residues. The CDR3 spells CASSKGRPGLGYNEQFF.

This rearrangement joins TRBV29-1 to TRBJ1-4. CDR1 and CDR2 (germline): SQVTM, ANQGSEA. The CDR3 is 13 residues long. Here the CDR3 reads CSVGGGEIGKLFF.

The CDR3 is CATSRGFVGALGEKLFF. The chain carries TRBV15 and TRBJ1-4; with no DNA, the TCRdb D assignment of TRBD1 cannot be verified. CDR1 and CDR2 (germline): LNHNV, YYDKDF (reference sequence). This CDR3 contains 17 residues.

This sequence joins TRBV28 and TRBJ1-1; the D call from TCRdb, TRBD1, cannot be confirmed without DNA. Germline V lookup: CDR1 MDHEN, CDR2 SYDVKM. This CDR3 region has 16 residues. The CDR3 loop reads CASRGLQGAGATEAFF. Supplemented by reference TRBV28 and TRBJ1-1, the full variable domain reads DVKVTQSSRYLVKRTGEKVFLECVQDMDHENMFWYRQDPGLGLRLIYFSYDVKMKEKGDIPEGYSVSREKKERFSLILESASTNQTSMYLCASRGLQGAGATEAFFGQGTRLTVV.

CDR3 protein: CASSLIGSTDTQYF. The chain combines TRBV7-3 with TRBJ2-3. The CDR3 totals 14 residues. Germline V CDR1 and CDR2: SGHTA, FQGTGA. The variable domain in full, with the rest retrieved from reference TRBV7-3 and TRBJ2-3, is GAGVSQTPSNKVTEKGKYVELRCDPISGHTALYWYRQSLGQGPEFLIYFQGTGAADDSGLPNDRFFAVRPEGSVSTLKIQRTERGDSAVYLCASSLIGSTDTQYFGPGTRLTVL.